This T cell receptor (beta chain) was obtained from a study of blood T cell repertoires in COVID-19. Study-wide background: COVID-19 samples collected from the United States, Italy and Spain covered acute and convalescent phases. Sample material is recorded as cDNA or gDNA derived from T cells, B-cell-depleted T cells, or PBMCs.

In the source study's methods: Nucleated cell counts were estimated from reference gene primer amplification. Method: immunoSEQ multiplex PCR; TCRdb's copy keeps in-frame clones and lacks some. That table furnishes V, J and clone size, whereas the DNA furnished D and trimming. The sample carries around 130,000 clones, around nine tenths recorded once. The V gene lost 3 bases and the J gene lost 4 bases, with 13 bases spanning the gap. CDR3 length equals 15 residues. Germline CDR1 LNHDA, CDR2 SQIVND (reference sequence). The receptor's source is a woman in her forties or fifties with acute or convalescent COVID-19. This chain uses TRBV19 with TRBJ1-3, with D uncertain. Sequenced material: peripheral blood. CDR3 nucleotides: TGTGCCAGTAGTATTGAGCCGGCGGTAGGAAACACCATATATTTT. Amino acids: CASSIEPAVGNTIYF.